This T cell receptor beta chain was identified in a study of cytomegalovirus exposure and HLA in healthy donors. Study-level information: Previous work identified 90 million to 130 million unique TCR beta sequences from about 200 million T cells.

Primers: 60 Vbeta forward and 13 Jbeta reverse. Data came from immunoSEQ multiplex PCR; TCRdb stores just in-frame clones and leaves some out. The table includes over 120,000 clones, about 80% detected once. Study-wide results and limits: A few chains tied to CMV proved CMV antigen-specific in vitro.

Trimming took 6 bases from V and 0 from J; bases not matched to a gene: 8. The length of the CDR3 is 16 residues. From germline, CDR1 is KGHSH and CDR2 LQKENI. Concerning this clone itself: Its specificity is not known.

The chain employs TRBV18 and TRBJ1-5; TRBD1 matches 7 bases. Specimen: PBMCs. This sequence was found in a woman in her sixties or seventies in good health and CMV-seropositive. DNA of the CDR3: TGTGCCAGCTCGTCGACAGGGTATGATAGCAATCAGCCCCAGCATTTT. It yields the protein CASSSTGYDSNQPQHF. The variable domain in full, completed from reference TRBV18 and TRBJ1-5, reads NAGVMQNPRHLVRRRGQEARLRCSPMKGHSHVYWYRQLPEEGLKFMVYLQKENIIDESGMPKERFSAEFPKEGPSILRIQQVVRGDSAAYFCASSSTGYDSNQPQHFGDGTRLSIL.